The sequence of this T cell receptor (beta chain) was determined in a study of OX40 agonist ivuxolimab in advanced cancers. Study summary: An agonistic human IgG2 monoclonal antibody against OX40 (CD134) was given. Having had anti-PD-1, anti-PD-L1 or anti-CTLA-4 therapy before was allowed, and roughly 40% had some.

The repertoire was sequenced with immunoSEQ multiplex PCR; TCRdb's copy has only in-frame clones and lacks some. This table has tens of thousands of clones, approximately 89% appearing once. General study results and limits: Individuals who were partial responders at 0.1-3.0 mg/kg had clonal expansion that ranked among the lowest. The expanded peripheral T cells' antigen specificity was not determined.

V was clipped by 0 bases and J by 5 bases; unmatched bases: 5. This CDR3 comprises 15 residues. Germline V gives CDR1 MNHEY, CDR2 SVGAGI. With regard to this clone: Its antigen is as yet unknown.

The clonotype comes from an adult with an advanced solid tumor such as melanoma, head and neck, liver or kidney cancer. The chain carries TRBV6-5 and TRBJ1-2; 8 nucleotides line up with TRBD1. The material sequenced was CD4+ or CD8+ T cells sorted from blood, taken in a trial of the OX40 agonist ivuxolimab. CDR3 nucleotides: TGTGCCAGCAGTTACTCGGGCAACAGGGGGTATGGCTACACCTTC. Translation gives CASSYSGNRGYGYTF.